These 24 T cell receptor beta chains originate from one sample sequenced in a study of cytomegalovirus exposure and HLA in healthy donors. PCR was performed using 60 Vbeta and 13 Jbeta primers. Profiled with immunoSEQ multiplex PCR; TCRdb holds only in-frame clones, not every one. The sample includes a few hundred thousand clones, around 90% of them seen just once. Sequencing input: PBMCs. The receptors stem from a girl aged 2-10 years in good health and CMV-seronegative.

The chain uses TRBV7-2 and TRBJ2-7, with TRBD1 matching 7 bases. The J segment lost 3 bases and the V segment lost 5 bases, leaving 4 bases of the junction unmatched. The CDR3 is 13 amino acids. From germline, CDR1 is SGHTA and CDR2 FQGNSA. Here the CDR3 reads CASSMTGFYEQYF. CDR3 sequence (DNA): TGTGCCAGCAGCATGACAGGGTTCTACGAGCAGTACTTC.

This chain connects TRBV18 to TRBJ1-2; 8 bases map to TRBD1. In germline, CDR1 is KGHSH, CDR2 LQKENI. CDR3 length: 14 amino acids. Germline trimming cut 5 bases from V and 7 bases from J; bases unmatched to any gene: 9. The CDR3 sequence: CASSTDRAPPGYTF. CDR3 coding DNA: TGTGCCAGCTCAACGGACAGGGCCCCGCCTGGCTACACCTTC.

The chain couples TRBV30 to TRBJ1-4, with no clear D. CDR1 and CDR2 (germline): GTSNPN, SVGIG (reference sequence). The CDR3 spans 17 residues. Trimming left V 0 bases short and J 7 bases short, with 21 bases between. The CDR3 reads CAWSVIPNSPRGEKLFF. CDR3 sequence (DNA): TGTGCCTGGAGTGTAATACCAAACAGCCCCCGGGGTGAAAAACTGTTTTTT. Full variable domain (remainder filled in from reference TRBV30 and TRBJ1-4): SQTIHQWPATLVQPVGSPLSLECTVEGTSNPNLYWYRQAAGRGLQLLFYSVGIGQISSEVPQNLSASRPQDRQFILSSKKLLLSDSGFYLCAWSVIPNSPRGEKLFFGSGTQLSVL.

The chain joins TRBV29-1 to TRBJ1-2, with 7 bases identical to TRBD1. Germline CDR1 is SQVTM and CDR2 is ANQGSEA. CDR3 length: 15 amino acids. V lost 0 bases, J lost 2 bases, and 6 bases stayed unmatched. The CDR3 reads CSVEDRDRLNYGYTF. CDR3 nucleotides: TGCAGCGTTGAAGATCGGGACAGACTCAACTATGGCTACACCTTC.

The chain recombines TRBV30 with TRBJ1-6; D gene ambiguous. The CDR3 contains 14 residues. The germline V gene has CDR1 GTSNPN and CDR2 SVGIG (reference sequence). V lost 0 bases, J lost 5 bases, and 8 bases lay in between. CDR3 amino acids: CAWSVRGNNSPLHF. CDR3 in DNA: TGTGCCTGGAGTGTACGAGGGAATAATTCACCCCTCCACTTT.

The chain employs TRBV5-4 and TRBJ2-7, with 9 bases fitting TRBD2. The CDR3 spans 15 residues. The trim removed 4 bases at V and 0 bases at J, leaving 5 bases unmatched. Germline CDR1 and CDR2: SGHNT and YYREEE (reference sequence). CDR3 DNA sequence: TGTGCCAGCAGCCCGACTAGCGGTAGCTCCTACGAGCAGTACTTC. Translation gives CASSPTSGSSYEQYF.

The chain combines TRBV9 with TRBJ2-5; 13 bases are a match to TRBD2. Germline CDR1 and CDR2: SGDLS and YYNGEE. The V and J ends lost 0 bases and 5 bases, in that order; junction bases with no gene match: 4. CDR3 length: 16 amino acids. The CDR3 sequence is CASSVGGTSGAETQYF. The CDR3, as DNA: TGTGCCAGCAGCGTAGGCGGGACTAGCGGGGCTGAGACCCAGTACTTC. The full variable domain, in which reference TRBV9 and TRBJ2-5 provide the parts outside the CDR3, is DSGVTQTPKHLITATGQRVTLRCSPRSGDLSVYWYQQSLDQGLQFLIQYYNGEERAKGNILERFSAQQFPDLHSELNLSSLELGDSALYFCASSVGGTSGAETQYFGPGTRLLVL.

The rearrangement joins TRBV6-5 to TRBJ1-1; no reliable D call. V was cut by 6 bases and J by 5 bases, with 10 bases left in between. Germline assignment: CDR1 MNHEY and CDR2 SVGAGI. This CDR3 spans 12 amino acids. CDR3 nucleotide sequence: TGTGCCAGCAGCCCCAGACAAACTGAAGCTTTCTTT. Translation gives CASSPRQTEAFF.

This chain links TRBV6-5 with TRBJ2-1; TRBD2 agrees at 9 bases. V shed 2 bases, J shed 6 bases, and the junction held 8 bases outside the gene matches. This CDR3 comprises 16 residues. Germline CDR1 reads MNHEY; CDR2 reads SVGAGI. The chain's CDR3 is CASSYRSGTSLNEQFF. Here the CDR3 DNA reads TGTGCCAGCAGTTACCGATCCGGGACTAGCCTCAATGAGCAGTTCTTC.

This clone was recorded once. The rearrangement links TRBV19 to TRBJ1-2; 9 bases are a match to TRBD1. The CDR3 contains 14 residues. The V and J ends lost 3 bases and 4 bases, in that order; junction bases with no gene match: 3. Looked up from germline, CDR1 is LNHDA and CDR2 is SQIVND (reference sequence). The CDR3 spells CASSMDRGPYGYTF. For the CDR3, the DNA is TGTGCCAGTAGTATGGACAGGGGACCCTATGGCTACACCTTC.

The genes are TRBV5-6 and TRBJ1-3; 8 positions agree with TRBD1. The CDR3 is 15 residues long. Germline CDR1 and CDR2: SGHDT and YYEEEE. After removal of 0 bases from V and 2 bases from J, the junction contained 1 base not matched to a gene. CDR3 loop: CASSLGTGTGNTIYF. The DNA of the CDR3 is TGTGCCAGCAGCTTGGGGACAGGGACTGGAAACACCATATATTTT.

The J gene is TRBJ1-2, the V gene TRBV5-1; D is undetermined. This CDR3 has 11 amino acids. Trimming stripped 7 bases from V and 4 bases from J, with 8 bases between. Germline lookup yields CDR1 SGHRS and CDR2 YFSETQ. CDR3 sequence (DNA): TGCGCCAGCTCGGGTGGCTATGGCTACACCTTC. This gives the protein CASSGGYGYTF.

A single count supports this clone. The chain combines TRBV5-1 with TRBJ1-2; 8 bases match TRBD1. The junction had 6 bases not matched to a gene; V was cut back by 0 bases and J by 5 bases. The CDR3 extends over 15 amino acids. Per the germline V gene, CDR1 is SGHRS and CDR2 is YFSETQ. In DNA form, the CDR3 reads TGCGCCAGCAGCTTGGGGGCAGGGGGCCAGTATGGCTACACCTTC. This codes for CASSLGAGGQYGYTF.

This chain connects TRBV9 to TRBJ2-2; D is possibly TRBD2 (6 bases). CDR1 is SGDLS and CDR2 is YYNGEE in the germline V gene. CDR3 length: 13 residues. V was clipped by 0 bases and J by 7 bases, with 7 bases between them. CDR3 amino acids: CASSVGRVGELFF. CDR3 nucleotide sequence: TGTGCCAGCAGCGTAGGGAGGGTCGGGGAGCTGTTTTTT.

This sequence joins TRBV7-8 and TRBJ2-3, with 8 bases identical to TRBD2. The CDR3 totals 14 residues. With V trimmed by 4 bases and J by 9 bases, 9 bases remained unmatched. Germline V CDR1 and CDR2: SGHVS, FQNEAQ. In DNA form, the CDR3 reads TGTGCCAGCAGCTCAGCTAGAATAGCGGGGACGCAGTATTTT. Its protein is CASSSARIAGTQYF.

The V call is TRBV2, the J call TRBJ2-1, with 10 bases fitting TRBD2. Per the germline V gene, CDR1 is SNHLY and CDR2 is FYNNEI. V shed 8 bases, J shed 9 bases, and the junction held 7 bases outside the gene matches. The length of the CDR3 is 13 residues. The CDR3 coding sequence is TGTGCCAGCCGGAAGCGGGAGGGGGGTGAGCAGTTCTTC. Its protein is CASRKREGGEQFF.

CDR3 in DNA: TGTGCCAGCAGTGTCACCGGGACAGGGGGCGCCGCGCTAGCCGAGCAGTACTTC. This codes for CASSVTGTGGAALAEQYF. The J gene is TRBJ2-7, the V gene TRBV6-1; 12 bases agree with TRBD1. J gave up 6 bases and V 4 bases, and 16 bases lay outside the gene matches. The CDR3 loop spans 18 amino acids. CDR1 and CDR2 from the germline V gene are MNHNS and SASEGT.

This clone occurred once. The chain employs TRBV27 and TRBJ2-7; D unclear. CDR3 length equals 13 residues. In germline, CDR1 is MNHEY, CDR2 SMNVEV (reference sequence). V was trimmed by 1 base and J by 4 bases, leaving 8 bases between them. Here the CDR3 reads CASSLLAGYEQYF. In DNA form, the CDR3 reads TGTGCCAGCAGTTTATTAGCCGGATACGAGCAGTACTTC.

This clone was seen just once. The V call is TRBV5-6, the J call TRBJ2-5; TRBD2 agrees at 9 bases. V was pared by 3 bases and J by 7 bases, with 10 bases of the junction left unmatched. Germline CDR1 reads SGHDT; CDR2 reads YYEEEE. The CDR3 is 15 amino acids. The CDR3 region is CASSSRGRGAGTQYF. The CDR3 DNA reads TGTGCCAGCAGCTCCCGCGGGAGGGGTGCGGGGACCCAGTACTTC.

J is TRBJ2-5 and V is TRBV7-9; D is unclear. The CDR3 length is 13 residues. CDR1 and CDR2 from the germline V gene are SEHNR and FQNEAQ (reference sequence). V lost 2 bases to trimming and J lost 5 bases, with 9 bases between them. In nucleotides, the CDR3 is TGTGCCAGCAGCTTAACTACTTGGGAGACCCAGTACTTC. It is translated as CASSLTTWETQYF.

The V call is TRBV7-9, the J call TRBJ2-3; D is unresolved. V lost 7 bases to trimming and J lost 2 bases, with 13 bases between them. Germline lookup yields CDR1 SEHNR and CDR2 FQNEAQ (reference sequence). The CDR3 is 14 amino acids. As DNA, the CDR3 is TGTGCCAGCACCTCCTGGGCCAACACAGATACGCAGTATTTT. Its translation is CASTSWANTDTQYF.

The genes are TRBV7-2 and TRBJ2-7, with TRBD2 identical over 8 bases. This CDR3 is 14 amino acids long. Germline V gives CDR1 SGHTA, CDR2 FQGNSA. V was clipped by 2 bases and J by 3 bases; unmatched bases: 3. DNA for the CDR3: TGTGCCAGCAGCTTAAGCGGGGGAAACTACGAGCAGTACTTC. It yields the protein CASSLSGGNYEQYF.

The chain employs TRBV29-1 and TRBJ2-1; 7 positions agree with TRBD2. V lost 4 bases to trimming and J lost 9 bases; unmatched junction nucleotides: 15. Germline CDR1 and CDR2: SQVTM and ANQGSEA. The CDR3 loop spans 15 amino acids. CDR3 coding DNA: TGCAGCGTTGGGGGGGGATTAGGGCCGGCCCGTGAGCAGTTCTTC. It codes for CSVGGGLGPAREQFF.

This sequence joins TRBV27 and TRBJ2-5; D unresolved. Near its end, the DNA agrees better with TRBJ2-7, so the J call may be wrong. This CDR3 has 17 residues. CDR1 is MNHEY, CDR2 SMNVEV, per germline (reference sequence). The CDR3 DNA follows: TGTGCCAGCGGCAGTGAACCACACAAAGACATACCCTACGAGCAGTACTTC. This sequence encodes CASGSEPHKDIPYEQYF.